The next 17 T cell receptor beta chains were all read from a single sample in a study of shared clonotypes between healthy human individuals. The table came from immunoSEQ multiplex PCR; TCRdb's copy has only in-frame clones and leaves some out. Altogether 2 million to 2.5 million clones are present, approximately 95% being singletons, with the ten largest covering about 0.41%. The sequenced sample was naive CD4+ T cells from PBMCs. Subset here: CD45RA+ positively selected. These receptors originate from a man between 18 and 35 years old in good health. Some clones in this sample may be carry-over from other donors' samples.

In the case of this clone: At the DNA level, this CDR3 is encoded by other sequences in the same sample as well. The chain combines TRBV28 with TRBJ1-1; TRBD1 aligns across 8 bases. The ends lost 6 bases at V and 1 base at J; junction bases unmatched: 7. Germline V gives CDR1 MDHEN, CDR2 SYDVKM. The CDR3 sequence is 15 residues long. CDR3 sequence reads: CASSPLGQGNTEAFF. The CDR3 DNA reads as TGTGCCAGCAGCCCTCTAGGACAGGGGAACACTGAAGCTTTCTTT. Variable domain in full (rest from reference TRBV28 and TRBJ1-1): DVKVTQSSRYLVKRTGEKVFLECVQDMDHENMFWYRQDPGLGLRLIYFSYDVKMKEKGDIPEGYSVSREKKERFSLILESASTNQTSMYLCASSPLGQGNTEAFFGQGTRLTVV.

This chain links TRBV7-9 with TRBJ2-3; TRBD2 agrees at 8 bases. V lost 6 bases, J lost 0 bases, and 8 bases stayed unmatched. Germline lookup yields CDR1 SEHNR and CDR2 FQNEAQ (reference sequence). The CDR3 loop spans 16 amino acids. In DNA form, the CDR3 reads TGTGCCAGCAGGGCTCGGGCTAGCGGGAGCACAGATACGCAGTATTTT. It codes for CASRARASGSTDTQYF.

The genes are TRBV5-4 and TRBJ2-3, with no clear D. This CDR3 region has 14 residues. Looked up from germline, CDR1 is SGHNT and CDR2 is YYREEE (reference sequence). Trimming removed 7 bases from V and 4 bases from J, with 16 bases in between. The CDR3 here is CASGPPNIADTQYF. Here the CDR3 DNA reads TGTGCCAGCGGTCCCCCTAATATCGCAGATACGCAGTATTTT.

The chain joins TRBV28 to TRBJ2-6; a weak D match, TRBD2 (5 bases). In germline, CDR1 is MDHEN, CDR2 SYDVKM. V lost 5 bases and J 6 bases, leaving 8 bases between the germline ends. The CDR3 totals 13 residues. This CDR3 is CASSLGVANVLTF. CDR3 nucleotides: TGTGCCAGCAGTCTGGGAGTGGCCAACGTCCTGACTTTC.

The chain joins TRBV11-2 to TRBJ1-1; no definite D call. This CDR3 comprises 15 residues. The V and J ends lost 3 bases and 1 base respectively, with 12 bases between them. Germline V gene sequence: CDR1 SGHAT, CDR2 FQNNGV. This chain's CDR3 is CASSLGMNANTEAFF. The CDR3 region has the DNA TGTGCCAGCAGCTTGGGGATGAACGCGAACACTGAAGCTTTCTTT. The full variable domain, with the rest looked up from reference TRBV11-2 and TRBJ1-1, is EAGVAQSPRYKIIEKRQSVAFWCNPISGHATLYWYQQILGQGPKLLIQFQNNGVVDDSQLPKDRFSAERLKGVDSTLKIQPAKLEDSAVYLCASSLGMNANTEAFFGQGTRLTVV.

V usage is TRBV25-1 and J usage is TRBJ2-2, with D hard to call. The V gene's germline CDR1 is MGHDK and CDR2 SYGVNS. The CDR3 spans 16 residues. The germline V and J ends were trimmed by 1 base and 0 bases, with 9 bases remaining between them. Here the CDR3 reads CASSELHSANTGELFF. The CDR3 nucleotides read TGTGCCAGCAGTGAATTGCACTCCGCGAACACCGGGGAGCTGTTTTTT.

The chain has TRBV9 and TRBJ2-1; 11 bases map to TRBD2. After removal of 6 bases from V and 5 bases from J, the junction contained 4 bases not matched to a gene. CDR3 length: 14 residues. Germline V gene lookup returns CDR1 SGDLS and CDR2 YYNGEE. CDR3 in amino acids: CASNRLAGNNEQFF. The CDR3 DNA reads TGTGCCAGCAACCGACTAGCGGGAAACAATGAGCAGTTCTTC. Using reference TRBV9 and TRBJ2-1 for the parts outside the CDR3, the full variable domain is DSGVTQTPKHLITATGQRVTLRCSPRSGDLSVYWYQQSLDQGLQFLIQYYNGEERAKGNILERFSAQQFPDLHSELNLSSLELGDSALYFCASNRLAGNNEQFFGPGTRLTVL.

The genes are TRBV29-1 and TRBJ2-7; D remains unclear. Germline CDR1 and CDR2: SQVTM and ANQGSEA. This CDR3 is built from 12 residues. With 5 bases removed from V and 0 bases from J, the gap between germline ends came to 8 bases. CDR3 DNA: TGCAGCGTTAACGTAAACTCCTACGAGCAGTACTTC. This codes for CSVNVNSYEQYF.

This chain joins TRBV19 and TRBJ1-1; 8 bases are shared with TRBD1. V shed 9 bases and J 0 bases; nucleotides not matched to a gene: 6. The CDR3 spans 14 residues. CDR1 is LNHDA, CDR2 SQIVND, per germline (reference sequence). CDR3 amino acids: CASLDRAVNTEAFF. CDR3 DNA sequence: TGTGCCAGCCTGGACAGGGCGGTGAACACTGAAGCTTTCTTT.

The chain uses TRBV20-1 and TRBJ2-7, with 7 bases aligning to TRBD2. Germline CDR1 and CDR2: DFQATT and SNEGSKA (reference sequence). CDR3 length equals 11 residues. V trimming: 6 bases; J trimming: 6 bases; junction bases outside the gene matches: 5. CDR3 in amino acids: CSARGRPEQYF. CDR3 coding DNA: TGCAGTGCGCGGGGGAGACCCGAGCAGTACTTC.

The chain couples TRBV7-6 to TRBJ2-2, with D perhaps TRBD1 (5 bases). V lost 3 bases to trimming and J lost 0 bases, with 11 bases between them. Germline V gene sequence: CDR1 SGHVS, CDR2 FNYEAQ. The CDR3 loop spans 16 amino acids. The CDR3 is CASSLLTASNTGELFF. CDR3 nucleotide sequence: TGTGCCAGCAGCTTGCTGACAGCCTCGAACACCGGGGAGCTGTTTTTT.

This sequence joins TRBV9 and TRBJ2-3; D is uncertain. Germline CDR1 is SGDLS and CDR2 is YYNGEE. Trimming pared 0 bases from V and 2 bases from J, leaving 10 bases between. The CDR3 loop spans 15 amino acids. CDR3 nucleotide sequence: TGTGCCAGCAGCGTAGGTCGGCATCACACAGATACGCAGTATTTT. It codes for CASSVGRHHTDTQYF.

The chain carries TRBV28 and TRBJ1-5; D is undetermined. V dropped 2 bases and J dropped 8 bases, with 1 base sitting between them. The CDR3 has 10 residues. Germline V gives CDR1 MDHEN, CDR2 SYDVKM. CDR3 nucleotides: TGTGCCAGCAGTTTAAAGCCCCAGCATTTT. Translated, it gives CASSLKPQHF.

The V call is TRBV6-6, the J call TRBJ2-7, with D perhaps TRBD1 (5 bases). V lost 6 bases to trimming and J lost 2 bases, with 17 bases between them. Looked up from germline, CDR1 is MNHNY and CDR2 is SVGAGI (reference sequence). The CDR3 loop spans 15 amino acids. The CDR3 DNA follows: TGTGCCAGCAGCTACACCGTGACAGCCCCCTACGAGCAGTACTTC. This gives the protein CASSYTVTAPYEQYF.

The CDR3 loop is CSGVTQLNPHTQYF. In DNA form, the CDR3 reads TGCAGCGGGGTTACTCAACTCAACCCCCATACGCAGTATTTT. The chain combines TRBV29-1 with TRBJ2-3; D is unclear. CDR3 length: 14 residues. The V gene's germline CDR1 is SQVTM and CDR2 ANQGSEA. Trimming shortened V by 7 bases and J by 7 bases, and 21 bases separated the two germline ends.

In this sample, this clone turned up once. V and J are TRBV4-1 and TRBJ2-5; the match to TRBD2 covers 9 bases. The CDR3 is 15 residues long. Trimming at V came to 1 base and at J to 3 bases, leaving 3 bases not matched to a gene. Germline loops: CDR1 MGHRA, CDR2 YSYEKL. The chain's CDR3 is CASSQVGLAKETQYF. CDR3 bases: TGCGCCAGCAGCCAAGTCGGACTAGCGAAAGAGACCCAGTACTTC.

Of note for this clone: Other DNA sequences within the sample encode an identical CDR3. The rearrangement uses TRBV7-9 and TRBJ1-1; 9 positions match TRBD1. With V trimmed by 2 bases and J by 5 bases, 3 bases remained unmatched. The CDR3 contains 14 residues. Germline CDR1 and CDR2: SEHNR and FQNEAQ (reference sequence). The CDR3 sequence is CASSLWDRDTEAFF. CDR3 nucleotides: TGTGCCAGCAGCTTATGGGACAGGGATACTGAAGCTTTCTTT.